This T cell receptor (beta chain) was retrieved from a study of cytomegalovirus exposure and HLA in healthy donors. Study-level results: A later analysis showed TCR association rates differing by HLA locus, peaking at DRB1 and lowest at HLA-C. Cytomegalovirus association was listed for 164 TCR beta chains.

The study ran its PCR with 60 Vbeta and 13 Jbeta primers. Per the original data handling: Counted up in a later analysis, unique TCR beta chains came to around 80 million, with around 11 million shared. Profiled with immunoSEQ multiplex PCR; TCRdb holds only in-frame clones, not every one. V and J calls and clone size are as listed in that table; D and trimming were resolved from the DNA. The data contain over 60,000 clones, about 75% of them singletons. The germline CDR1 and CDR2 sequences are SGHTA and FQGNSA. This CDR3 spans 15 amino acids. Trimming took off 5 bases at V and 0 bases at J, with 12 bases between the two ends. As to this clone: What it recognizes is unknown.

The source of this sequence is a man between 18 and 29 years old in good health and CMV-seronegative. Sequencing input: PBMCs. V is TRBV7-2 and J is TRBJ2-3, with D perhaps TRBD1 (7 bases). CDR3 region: CASSMTGTSTDTQYF. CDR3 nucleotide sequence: TGTGCCAGCAGCATGACAGGGACTAGCACAGATACGCAGTATTTT.